This TCR beta chain was captured in a study of T cell repertoires in cytomegalovirus infection. Whole-study findings and limits: There were carriers of CMV plus the relevant HLA, and cumulative public TCR beta family frequency identified them. Dominant in the ex vivo response were TCR beta clonotypes restricted by HLA-C and specific for CMV.

TCRdb re-called the reads with MiXCR, one entry per CDR3 protein. The data show over 450,000 distinct CDR3 sequences, roughly 10% seen once. This clonotype was seen a handful of times. The target antigen is unknown. The CDR3 runs to 16 residues. V was trimmed by 0 bases and J by 5 bases, leaving 16 bases between them. Germline lookup yields CDR1 MNHEY and CDR2 SVGAGI. The TCR comes from a human donor in good health (CMV status not recorded). Some clones in this sample may be carry-over from other donors' samples. The chain joins TRBV6-5 to TRBJ1-1, with D perhaps TRBD1 (6 bases). The sample taken for sequencing was PBMCs. This CDR3 reads CASSYSGGAQVTEAFF. For the CDR3, the DNA is TGTGCCAGCAGTTACTCGGGGGGGGCGCAGGTTACTGAAGCTTTCTTT.